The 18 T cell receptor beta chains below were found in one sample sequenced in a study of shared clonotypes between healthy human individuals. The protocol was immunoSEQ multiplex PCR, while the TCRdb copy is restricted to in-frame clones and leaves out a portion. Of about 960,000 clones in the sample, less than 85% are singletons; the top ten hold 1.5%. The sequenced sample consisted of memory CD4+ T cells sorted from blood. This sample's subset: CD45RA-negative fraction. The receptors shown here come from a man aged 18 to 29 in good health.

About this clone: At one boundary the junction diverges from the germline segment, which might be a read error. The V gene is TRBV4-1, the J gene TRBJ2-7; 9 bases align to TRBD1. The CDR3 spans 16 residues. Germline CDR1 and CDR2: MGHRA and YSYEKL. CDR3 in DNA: TGCGCCAGCAGTCAAGTTCAGTCACAGGGGGCCCACGAGCAGTACTTC. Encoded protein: CASSQVQSQGAHEQYF.

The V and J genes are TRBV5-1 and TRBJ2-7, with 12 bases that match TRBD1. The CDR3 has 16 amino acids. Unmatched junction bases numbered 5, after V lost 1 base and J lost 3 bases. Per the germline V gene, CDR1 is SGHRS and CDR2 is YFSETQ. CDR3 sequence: CASSLMGQGANYEQYF. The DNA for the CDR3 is TGCGCCAGCAGCTTGATGGGACAGGGGGCGAACTACGAGCAGTACTTC. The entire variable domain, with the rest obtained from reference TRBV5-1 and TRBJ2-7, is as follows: KAGVTQTPRYLIKTRGQQVTLSCSPISGHRSVSWYQQTPGQGLQFLFEYFSETQRNKGNFPGRFSGRQFSNSRSEMNVSTLELGDSALYLCASSLMGQGANYEQYFGPGTRLTVT.

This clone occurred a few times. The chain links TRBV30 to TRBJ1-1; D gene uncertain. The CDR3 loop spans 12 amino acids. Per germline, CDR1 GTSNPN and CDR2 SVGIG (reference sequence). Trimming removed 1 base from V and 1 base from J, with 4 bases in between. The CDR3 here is CAWSDGNTEAFF. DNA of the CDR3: TGTGCCTGGAGTGACGGGAACACTGAAGCTTTCTTT.

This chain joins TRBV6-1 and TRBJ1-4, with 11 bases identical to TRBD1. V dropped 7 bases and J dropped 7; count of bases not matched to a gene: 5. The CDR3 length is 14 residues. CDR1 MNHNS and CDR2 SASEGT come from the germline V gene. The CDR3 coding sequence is TGTGCCAGCACTAGGACAGGGGGCGGTGAAAAACTGTTTTTT. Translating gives CASTRTGGGEKLFF.

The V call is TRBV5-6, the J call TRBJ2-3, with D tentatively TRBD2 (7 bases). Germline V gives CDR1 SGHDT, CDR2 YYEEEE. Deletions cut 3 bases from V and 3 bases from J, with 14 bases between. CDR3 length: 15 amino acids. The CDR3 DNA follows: TGTGCCAGCAGCTCACAGGGTAGCGGGACAGATACGCAGTATTTT. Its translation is CASSSQGSGTDTQYF.

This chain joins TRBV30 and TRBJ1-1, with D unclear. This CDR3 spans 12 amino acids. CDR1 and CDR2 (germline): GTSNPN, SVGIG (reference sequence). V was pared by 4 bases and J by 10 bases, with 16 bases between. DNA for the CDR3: TGTGCCTGGACAGATTTTTCGTTTGTAGCTTTCTTT. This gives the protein CAWTDFSFVAFF.

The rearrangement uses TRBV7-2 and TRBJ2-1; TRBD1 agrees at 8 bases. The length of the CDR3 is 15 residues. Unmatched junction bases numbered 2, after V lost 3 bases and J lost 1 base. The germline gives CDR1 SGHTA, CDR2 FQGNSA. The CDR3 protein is CASSFRQGSYNEQFF. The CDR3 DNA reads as TGTGCCAGCAGCTTTCGACAGGGGTCCTACAATGAGCAGTTCTTC.

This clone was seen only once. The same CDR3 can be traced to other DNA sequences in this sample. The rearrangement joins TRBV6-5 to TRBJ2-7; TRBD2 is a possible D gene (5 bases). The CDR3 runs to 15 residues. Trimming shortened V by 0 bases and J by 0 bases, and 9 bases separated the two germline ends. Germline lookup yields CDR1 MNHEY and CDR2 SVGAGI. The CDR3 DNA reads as TGTGCCAGCAGTTACTCGCCGGGGAGCTCCTACGAGCAGTACTTC. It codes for CASSYSPGSSYEQYF.

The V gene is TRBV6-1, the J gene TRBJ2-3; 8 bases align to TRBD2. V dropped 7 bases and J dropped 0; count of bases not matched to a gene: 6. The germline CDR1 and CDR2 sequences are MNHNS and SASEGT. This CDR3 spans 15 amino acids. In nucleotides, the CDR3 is TGTGCCAGCACCAGAGCGGGGGAGAGCACAGATACGCAGTATTTT. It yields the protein CASTRAGESTDTQYF.

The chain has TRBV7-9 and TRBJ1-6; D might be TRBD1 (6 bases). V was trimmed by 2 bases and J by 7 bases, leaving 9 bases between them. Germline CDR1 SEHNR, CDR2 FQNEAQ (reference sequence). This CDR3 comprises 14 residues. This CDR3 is CASSLRQANSPLHF. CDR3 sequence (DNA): TGTGCCAGCAGCTTAAGACAGGCAAATTCACCCCTCCACTTT.

This chain's CDR3 is CASSFRGAGEQYF. The CDR3 region has the DNA TGTGCCAGCAGCTTTAGGGGCGCGGGGGAGCAGTACTTC. The chain combines TRBV7-3 with TRBJ2-7; D possibly corresponds to TRBD2 (6 bases). CDR1 SGHTA and CDR2 FQGTGA come from the germline V gene. The CDR3 length is 13 residues. Trimming removed 3 bases from V and 7 bases from J, with 13 bases in between. Combining the CDR3 with reference TRBV7-3 and TRBJ2-7 gives the whole variable domain GAGVSQTPSNKVTEKGKYVELRCDPISGHTALYWYRQSLGQGPEFLIYFQGTGAADDSGLPNDRFFAVRPEGSVSTLKIQRTERGDSAVYLCASSFRGAGEQYFGPGTRLTVT.

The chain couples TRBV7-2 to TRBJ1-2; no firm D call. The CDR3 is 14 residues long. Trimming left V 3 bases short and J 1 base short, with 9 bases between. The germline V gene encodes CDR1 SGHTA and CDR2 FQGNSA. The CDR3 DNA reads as TGTGCCAGCAGCTTTAGCGTCGGTAACTATGGCTACACCTTC. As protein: CASSFSVGNYGYTF.

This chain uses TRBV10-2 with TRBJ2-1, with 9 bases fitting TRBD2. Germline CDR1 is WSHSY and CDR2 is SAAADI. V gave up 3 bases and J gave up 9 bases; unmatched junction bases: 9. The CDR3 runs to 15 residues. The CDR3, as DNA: TGCGCCAGCAGTGAATTTGCGGGAGGGTACGCTGAGCAGTTCTTC. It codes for CASSEFAGGYAEQFF.

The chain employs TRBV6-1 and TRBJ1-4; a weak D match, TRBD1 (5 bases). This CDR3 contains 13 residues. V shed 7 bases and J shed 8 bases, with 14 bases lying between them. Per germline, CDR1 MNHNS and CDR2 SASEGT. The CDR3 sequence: CASNRDGPEKLFF. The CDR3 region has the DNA TGTGCCAGCAACCGGGACGGCCCCGAAAAACTGTTTTTT.

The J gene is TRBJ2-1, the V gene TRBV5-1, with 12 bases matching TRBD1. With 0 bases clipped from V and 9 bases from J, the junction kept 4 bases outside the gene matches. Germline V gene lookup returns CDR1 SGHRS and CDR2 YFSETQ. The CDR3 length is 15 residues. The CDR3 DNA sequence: TGCGCCAGCAGCTTGGCCGGGACAGGGGGCGGTGAGCAGTTCTTC. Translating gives CASSLAGTGGGEQFF.

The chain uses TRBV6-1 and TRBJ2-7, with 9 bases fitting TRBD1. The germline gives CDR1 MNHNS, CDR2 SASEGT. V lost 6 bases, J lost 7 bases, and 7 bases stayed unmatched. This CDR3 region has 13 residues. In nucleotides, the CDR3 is TGTGCCAGCAGAATTGGACAGGGGATAGAGCAGTACTTC. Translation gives CASRIGQGIEQYF.

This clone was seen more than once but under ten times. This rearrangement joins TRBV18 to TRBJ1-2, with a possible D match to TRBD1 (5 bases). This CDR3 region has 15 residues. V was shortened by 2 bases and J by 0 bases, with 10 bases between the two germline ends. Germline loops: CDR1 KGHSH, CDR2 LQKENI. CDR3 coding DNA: TGTGCCAGCTCACCAGAAGGGGTAGCTAACTATGGCTACACCTTC. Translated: CASSPEGVANYGYTF.

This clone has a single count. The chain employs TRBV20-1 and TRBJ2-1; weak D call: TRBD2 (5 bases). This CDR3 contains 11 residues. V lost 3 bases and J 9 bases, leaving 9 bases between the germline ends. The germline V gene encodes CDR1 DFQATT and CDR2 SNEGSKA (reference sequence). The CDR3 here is CSASGGSEQFF. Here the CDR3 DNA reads TGCAGTGCTAGCGGAGGAAGTGAGCAGTTCTTC.